The clone carrying this TCR beta chain was detected many times. The antigen remains unidentified. Germline V gives CDR1 SGHAT, CDR2 FQDESV (reference sequence). Trimming left V 6 bases short and J 3 bases short, with 21 bases between. The CDR3 consists of 16 residues. TCR beta CDR3 sequences were amplified from RNA transcripts. An initial round of RT-PCR targeting the TCR CDR3 relied on the HTBI primer set. Each CDR3 protein gets one entry after TCRdb re-called the multiplex PCR reads with MiXCR. Of roughly 280,000 distinct CDR3 sequences in the sample, over 15% were seen once. This sample was taken from a study of T cells in Graves' hyperthyroidism and ophthalmopathy. Study background: The initial diagnosis was the point when peripheral blood was collected, ahead of any treatment.

With duration under 3 months, ophthalmopathy was active: Clinical Activity Score at least 3, NOSPECS at least 4. Whole-study findings and limits: Ophthalmopathy got predicted by the model a median around six months before its onset. Blood held most thyroid clonotypes expanded above 0.001 frequency.

Sequenced material: blood. The TCR was taken from a woman between 55 and 75 years old with Graves' ophthalmopathy. The rearrangement links TRBV11-1 to TRBJ2-7; perhaps TRBD2 as D (6 bases). Here the CDR3 DNA reads TGTGCCAGCAGTTGGACCGGGAGTGGACTCGGCTACGAGCAGTACTTC. Translation gives CASSWTGSGLGYEQYF. The full variable domain, with the rest looked up from reference TRBV11-1 and TRBJ2-7, is EAEVAQSPRYKITEKSQAVAFWCDPISGHATLYWYRQILGQGPELLVQFQDESVVDDSQLPKDRFSAERLKGVDSTLKIQPAELGDSAMYLCASSWTGSGLGYEQYFGPGTRLTVT.